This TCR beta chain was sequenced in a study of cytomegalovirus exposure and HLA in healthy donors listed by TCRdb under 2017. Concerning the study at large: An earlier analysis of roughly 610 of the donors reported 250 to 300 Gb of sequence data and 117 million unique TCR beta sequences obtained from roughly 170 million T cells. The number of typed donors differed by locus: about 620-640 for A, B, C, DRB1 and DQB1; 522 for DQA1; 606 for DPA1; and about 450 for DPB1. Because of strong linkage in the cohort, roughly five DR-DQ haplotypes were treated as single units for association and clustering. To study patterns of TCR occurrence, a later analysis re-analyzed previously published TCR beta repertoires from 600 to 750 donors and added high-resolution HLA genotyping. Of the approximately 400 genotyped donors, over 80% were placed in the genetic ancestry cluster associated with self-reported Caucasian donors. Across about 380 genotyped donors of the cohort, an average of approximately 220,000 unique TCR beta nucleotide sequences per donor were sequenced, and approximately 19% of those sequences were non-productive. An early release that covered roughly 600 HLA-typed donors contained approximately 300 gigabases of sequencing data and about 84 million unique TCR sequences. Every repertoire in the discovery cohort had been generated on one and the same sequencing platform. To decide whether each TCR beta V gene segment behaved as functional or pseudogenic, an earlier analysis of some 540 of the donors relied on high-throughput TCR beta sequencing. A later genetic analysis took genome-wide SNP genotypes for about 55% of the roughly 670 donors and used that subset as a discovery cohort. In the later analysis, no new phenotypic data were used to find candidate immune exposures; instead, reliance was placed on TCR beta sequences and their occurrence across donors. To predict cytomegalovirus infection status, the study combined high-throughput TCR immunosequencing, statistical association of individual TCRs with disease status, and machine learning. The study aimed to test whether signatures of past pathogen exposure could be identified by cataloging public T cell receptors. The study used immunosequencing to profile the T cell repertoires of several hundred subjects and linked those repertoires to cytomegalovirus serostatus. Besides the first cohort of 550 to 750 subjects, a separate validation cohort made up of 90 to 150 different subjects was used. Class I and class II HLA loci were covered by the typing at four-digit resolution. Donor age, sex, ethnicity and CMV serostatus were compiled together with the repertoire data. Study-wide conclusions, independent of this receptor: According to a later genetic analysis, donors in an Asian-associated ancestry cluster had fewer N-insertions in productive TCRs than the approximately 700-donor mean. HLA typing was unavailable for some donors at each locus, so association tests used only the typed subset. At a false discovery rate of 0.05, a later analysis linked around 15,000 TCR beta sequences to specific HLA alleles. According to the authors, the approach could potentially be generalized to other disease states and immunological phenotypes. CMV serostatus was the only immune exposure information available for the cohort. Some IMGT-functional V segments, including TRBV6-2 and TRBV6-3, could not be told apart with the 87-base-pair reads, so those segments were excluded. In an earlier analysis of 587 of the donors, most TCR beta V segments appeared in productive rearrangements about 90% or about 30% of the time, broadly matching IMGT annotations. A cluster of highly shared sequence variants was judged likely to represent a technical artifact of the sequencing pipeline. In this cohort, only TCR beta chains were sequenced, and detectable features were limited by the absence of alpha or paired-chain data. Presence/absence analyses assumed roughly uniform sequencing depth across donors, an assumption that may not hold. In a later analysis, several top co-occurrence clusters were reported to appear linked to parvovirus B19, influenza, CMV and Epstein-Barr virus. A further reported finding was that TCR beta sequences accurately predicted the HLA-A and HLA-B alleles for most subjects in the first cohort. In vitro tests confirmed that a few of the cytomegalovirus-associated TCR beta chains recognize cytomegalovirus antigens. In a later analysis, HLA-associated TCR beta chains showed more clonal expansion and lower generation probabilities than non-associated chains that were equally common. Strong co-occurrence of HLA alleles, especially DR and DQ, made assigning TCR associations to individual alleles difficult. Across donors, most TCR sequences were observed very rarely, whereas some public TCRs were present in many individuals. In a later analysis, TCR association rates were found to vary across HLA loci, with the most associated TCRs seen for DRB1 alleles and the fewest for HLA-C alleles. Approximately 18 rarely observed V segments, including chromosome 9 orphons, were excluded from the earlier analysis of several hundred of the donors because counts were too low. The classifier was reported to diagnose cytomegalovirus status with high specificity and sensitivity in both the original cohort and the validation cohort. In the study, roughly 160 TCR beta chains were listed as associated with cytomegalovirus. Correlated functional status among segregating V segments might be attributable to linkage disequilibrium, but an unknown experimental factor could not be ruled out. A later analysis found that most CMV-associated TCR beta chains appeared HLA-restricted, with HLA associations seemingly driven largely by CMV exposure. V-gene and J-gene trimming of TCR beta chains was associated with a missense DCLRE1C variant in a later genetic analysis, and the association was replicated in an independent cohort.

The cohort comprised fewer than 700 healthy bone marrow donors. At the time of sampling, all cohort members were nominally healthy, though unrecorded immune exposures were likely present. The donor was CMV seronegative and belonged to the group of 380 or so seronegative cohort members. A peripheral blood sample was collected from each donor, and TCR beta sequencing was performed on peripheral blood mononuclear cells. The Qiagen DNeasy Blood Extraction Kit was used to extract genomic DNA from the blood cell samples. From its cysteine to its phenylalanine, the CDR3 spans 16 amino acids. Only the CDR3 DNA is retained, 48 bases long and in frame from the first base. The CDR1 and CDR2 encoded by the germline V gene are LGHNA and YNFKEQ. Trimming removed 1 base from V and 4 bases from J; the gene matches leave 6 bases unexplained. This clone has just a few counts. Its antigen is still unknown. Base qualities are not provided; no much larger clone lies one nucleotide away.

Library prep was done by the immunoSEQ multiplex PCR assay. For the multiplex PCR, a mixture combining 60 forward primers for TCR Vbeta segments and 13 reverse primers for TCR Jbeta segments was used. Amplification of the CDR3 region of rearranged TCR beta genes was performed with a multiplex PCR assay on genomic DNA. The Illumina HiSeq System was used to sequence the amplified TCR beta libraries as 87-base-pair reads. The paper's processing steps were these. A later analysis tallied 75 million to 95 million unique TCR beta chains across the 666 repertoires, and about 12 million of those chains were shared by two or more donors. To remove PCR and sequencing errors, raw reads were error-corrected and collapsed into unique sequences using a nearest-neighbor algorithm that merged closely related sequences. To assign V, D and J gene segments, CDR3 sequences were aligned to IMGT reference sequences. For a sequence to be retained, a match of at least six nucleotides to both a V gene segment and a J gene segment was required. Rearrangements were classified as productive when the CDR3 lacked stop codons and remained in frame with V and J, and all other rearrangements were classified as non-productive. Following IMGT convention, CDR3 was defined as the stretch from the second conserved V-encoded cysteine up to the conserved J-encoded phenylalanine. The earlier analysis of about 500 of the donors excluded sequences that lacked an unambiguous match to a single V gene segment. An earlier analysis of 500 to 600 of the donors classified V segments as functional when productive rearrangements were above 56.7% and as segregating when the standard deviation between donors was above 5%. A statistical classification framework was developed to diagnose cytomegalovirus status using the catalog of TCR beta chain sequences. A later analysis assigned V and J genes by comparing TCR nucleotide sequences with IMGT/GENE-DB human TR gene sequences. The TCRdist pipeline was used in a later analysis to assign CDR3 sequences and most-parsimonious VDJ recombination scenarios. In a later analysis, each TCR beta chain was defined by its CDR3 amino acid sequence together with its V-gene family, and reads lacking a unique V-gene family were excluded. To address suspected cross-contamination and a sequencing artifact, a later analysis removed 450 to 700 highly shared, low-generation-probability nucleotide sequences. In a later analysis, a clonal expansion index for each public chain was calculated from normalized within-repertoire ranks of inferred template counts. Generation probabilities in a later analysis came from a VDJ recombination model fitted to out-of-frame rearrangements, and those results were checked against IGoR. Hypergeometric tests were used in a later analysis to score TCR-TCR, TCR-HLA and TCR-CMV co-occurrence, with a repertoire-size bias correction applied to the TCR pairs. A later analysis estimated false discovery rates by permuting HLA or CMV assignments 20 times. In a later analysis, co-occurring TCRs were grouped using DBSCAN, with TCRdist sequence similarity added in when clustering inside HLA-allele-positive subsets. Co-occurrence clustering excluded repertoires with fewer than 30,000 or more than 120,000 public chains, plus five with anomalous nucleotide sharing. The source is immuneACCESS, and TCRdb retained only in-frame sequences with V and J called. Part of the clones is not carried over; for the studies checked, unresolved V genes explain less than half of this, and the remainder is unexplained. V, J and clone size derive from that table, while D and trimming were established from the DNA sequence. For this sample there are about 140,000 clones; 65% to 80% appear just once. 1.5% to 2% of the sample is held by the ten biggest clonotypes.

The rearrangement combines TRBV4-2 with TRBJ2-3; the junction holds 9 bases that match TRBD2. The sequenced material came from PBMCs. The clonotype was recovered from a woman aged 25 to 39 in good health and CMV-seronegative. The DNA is TGTGCCAGCAGCCAAGGGATAGCGGGGGCCCCAGATACGCAGTATTTT. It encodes CASSQGIAGAPDTQYF.